These 22 T cell receptor beta chains came from one sample sequenced in a study of cytomegalovirus exposure and HLA in healthy donors. Clones were read by immunoSEQ multiplex PCR, and TCRdb kept only the in-frame ones, dropping some. The table has 85,000 to 120,000 clones, roughly nine tenths seen once; the top ten hold more than 1.5%. The sample consisted of PBMCs. These receptor sequences come from a young woman in good health and CMV-seropositive.

The CDR3, as DNA: TGTGCCAGCAAGGGGGACGCCGGGGAGCTGTTTTTT. This encodes CASKGDAGELFF. The J gene is TRBJ2-2, the V gene TRBV11-3; the D gene is possibly TRBD1 (6 bases). V lost 7 bases and J 6 bases, leaving 9 bases between the germline ends. The germline gives CDR1 SGHNT, CDR2 YENEEA. The CDR3 is 12 amino acids.

This rearrangement joins TRBV4-2 to TRBJ1-5; 8 nucleotides align to TRBD1. CDR3 size: 16 residues. CDR1 and CDR2 from the germline V gene are LGHNA and YNFKEQ. Germline trimming cut 0 bases from V and 3 bases from J; bases unmatched to any gene: 4. DNA of the CDR3: TGTGCCAGCAGCCAAGATGGGACAGGCTTCAATCAGCCCCAGCATTTT. Residues: CASSQDGTGFNQPQHF.

V usage is TRBV6-5 and J usage is TRBJ2-7; 8 nucleotides match TRBD2. Germline V gives CDR1 MNHEY, CDR2 SVGAGI. Germline trimming cut 6 bases from V and 6 bases from J; bases unmatched to any gene: 10. This CDR3 has 14 amino acids. The CDR3 loop reads CASSSAGGLGEQYF. In DNA, the CDR3 is TGTGCCAGCAGCTCGGCGGGGGGCTTGGGCGAGCAGTACTTC.

V usage is TRBV6-1 and J usage is TRBJ2-7, with 9 bases matching TRBD1. Germline loops: CDR1 MNHNS, CDR2 SASEGT. V lost 5 bases to trimming and J lost 2 bases; unmatched junction nucleotides: 7. CDR3 length: 15 amino acids. The CDR3 spells CASSTRQGGAYEQYV. The CDR3 DNA is TGTGCCAGCAGTACACGACAGGGGGGGGCCTACGAGCAGTACGTC.

The V gene is TRBV7-9, the J gene TRBJ2-2, with D perhaps TRBD1 (6 bases). This CDR3 contains 14 residues. CDR1 is SEHNR and CDR2 is FQNEAQ in the germline V gene (reference sequence). The V and J ends lost 11 bases and 1 base respectively, with 14 bases between them. Written as DNA, the CDR3 is TGTGCCGGGACGTGGACAGTGAACACCGGGGAGCTGTTTTTT. Translation gives CAGTWTVNTGELFF.

The chain uses TRBV7-9 and TRBJ2-1; 8 nucleotides align to TRBD2. Trimming took 5 bases from V and 4 from J; bases not matched to a gene: 19. The CDR3 sequence is 19 residues long. CDR1 and CDR2 from the germline V gene are SEHNR and FQNEAQ (reference sequence). In DNA, the CDR3 is TGTGCCAGCAGCCCACCTGCCCACCATTTAGCGGGGATGTACAATGAGCAGTTCTTC. Its translation is CASSPPAHHLAGMYNEQFF.

This chain uses TRBV7-2 with TRBJ1-2, with a possible D match to TRBD1 (5 bases). The CDR3 consists of 15 residues. V shed 7 bases and J shed 2 bases, with 17 bases lying between them. Germline V gene sequence: CDR1 SGHTA, CDR2 FQGNSA. The DNA for the CDR3 is TGTGCCAGCATCGCTTGGGGGGAGAGGAACTATGGCTACACCTTC. This translates into CASIAWGERNYGYTF.

This clone was seen a handful of times. This chain links TRBV19 with TRBJ1-1, with TRBD1 matching 9 bases. This CDR3 has 14 residues. With 9 bases clipped from V and 4 bases from J, the junction kept 9 bases outside the gene matches. CDR1 and CDR2 (germline): LNHDA, SQIVND (reference sequence). CDR3 sequence: CASFTGTGLTEAFF. Written as DNA, the CDR3 is TGTGCCAGCTTCACCGGGACAGGGCTCACTGAAGCTTTCTTT.

The chain uses TRBV7-8 and TRBJ1-4; tentatively, D is TRBD1 (5 bases). CDR3 size: 14 residues. Germline CDR1 reads SGHVS; CDR2 reads FQNEAQ. V was cut by 5 bases and J by 0 bases, with 7 bases left in between. Here the CDR3 reads CASSGQATNEKLFF. The CDR3, as DNA: TGTGCCAGCAGCGGACAAGCAACTAATGAAAAACTGTTTTTT.

The rearrangement links TRBV6-5 to TRBJ1-3; D uncertain. Germline CDR1 is MNHEY and CDR2 is SVGAGI. This CDR3 has 14 amino acids. V shed 2 bases and J shed 0 bases, with 5 bases lying between them. DNA for the CDR3: TGTGCCAGCAGTTACGCGGTCTCTGGAAACACCATATATTTT. It translates to CASSYAVSGNTIYF.

In this sample, this clone turned up once. This chain links TRBV18 with TRBJ2-7, with 8 positions matching TRBD1. V dropped 5 bases and J dropped 2; count of bases not matched to a gene: 5. The CDR3 sequence is 14 residues long. CDR1 is KGHSH, CDR2 LQKENI, per germline. CDR3 loop: CASSSTGAPYEQYF. Written as DNA, the CDR3 is TGTGCCAGCTCATCGACAGGGGCCCCCTACGAGCAGTACTTC. The entire variable domain, with the rest obtained from reference TRBV18 and TRBJ2-7, is as follows: NAGVMQNPRHLVRRRGQEARLRCSPMKGHSHVYWYRQLPEEGLKFMVYLQKENIIDESGMPKERFSAEFPKEGPSILRIQQVVRGDSAAYFCASSSTGAPYEQYFGPGTRLTVT.

This clone was seen just once. The chain has TRBV27 and TRBJ2-7, with a tentative D call TRBD1 (6 bases). The ends were cut back, 6 bases at V and 2 bases at J, with 17 bases in the middle. This CDR3 region has 15 residues. Germline V gene sequence: CDR1 MNHEY, CDR2 SMNVEV (reference sequence). The DNA of the CDR3 is TGTGCCAGCAGCGACAGGACGTACCTCCCCTACGAGCAGTACTTC. It encodes CASSDRTYLPYEQYF.

The chain's CDR3 is CASSPGQFIVEQYF. DNA of the CDR3: TGTGCCAGCAGCCCGGGACAGTTTATTGTCGAGCAGTACTTC. This chain uses TRBV11-2 with TRBJ2-7, with 7 bases lining up with TRBD1. Germline trimming cut 5 bases from V and 6 bases from J; bases unmatched to any gene: 10. CDR1 and CDR2 from the germline V gene are SGHAT and FQNNGV. CDR3 length equals 14 residues.

The chain couples TRBV2 to TRBJ2-4; TRBD1 matches 10 bases. V lost 4 bases and J lost 1; bases outside the gene matches: 4. Germline CDR1 reads SNHLY; CDR2 reads FYNNEI. The CDR3 consists of 16 residues. In nucleotides, the CDR3 is TGTGCCAGCAGTGCGCGGGGACAGGGGGCCAAAAACATTCAGTACTTC. It encodes CASSARGQGAKNIQYF.

The chain has TRBV18 and TRBJ1-2; 9 nucleotides line up with TRBD1. Germline V CDR1 and CDR2: KGHSH, LQKENI. J lost 11 bases, V lost 2 bases, and 9 bases had no gene match. The CDR3 totals 14 residues. CDR3 sequence reads: CASSPEDRGWGYTF. For the CDR3, the DNA is TGTGCCAGCTCACCAGAGGACAGGGGCTGGGGTTACACCTTC.

V is TRBV15 and J is TRBJ2-7, with a possible D match to TRBD1 (7 bases). V lost 0 bases and J 5 bases, leaving 17 bases between the germline ends. Germline loops: CDR1 LNHNV, CDR2 YYDKDF (reference sequence). The CDR3 is 16 residues long. CDR3 in DNA: TGTGCCACCAGCAGAGAAGGGGGGACAGTTGGAGACGAGCAGTACTTC. Translation gives CATSREGGTVGDEQYF. Using reference TRBV15 and TRBJ2-7 for the parts outside the CDR3, the full variable domain is DAMVIQNPRYQVTQFGKPVTLSCSQTLNHNVMYWYQQKSSQAPKLLFHYYDKDFNNEADTPDNFQSRRPNTSFCFLDIRSPGLGDTAMYLCATSREGGTVGDEQYFGPGTRLTVT.

The sample holds a few counts of this clone. The chain recombines TRBV6-1 with TRBJ1-4, with a weak D call TRBD1 (5 bases). Germline CDR1 is MNHNS and CDR2 is SASEGT. Trimming pared 0 bases from V and 8 bases from J, leaving 16 bases between. The CDR3 consists of 16 residues. The CDR3 here is CASSEAQGSGKEKLFF. The CDR3 DNA reads TGTGCCAGCAGTGAAGCGCAAGGGTCAGGGAAAGAAAAACTGTTTTTT.

A single count supports this clone. The chain employs TRBV6-5 and TRBJ2-2; tentatively, D is TRBD2 (6 bases). V was pared by 6 bases and J by 5 bases, with 13 bases between. The germline CDR1 and CDR2 sequences are MNHEY and SVGAGI. The CDR3 contains 14 residues. The CDR3 here is CASRYRRETGELFF. The CDR3 DNA follows: TGTGCCAGCAGATACAGGAGGGAAACCGGGGAGCTGTTTTTT.

The chain has TRBV6-1 and TRBJ2-3; TRBD1 aligns across 7 bases. V was clipped by 2 bases and J by 5 bases; unmatched bases: 1. In germline, CDR1 is MNHNS, CDR2 SASEGT. The CDR3 loop spans 13 amino acids. CDR3 loop: CASSETGVDTQYF. DNA for the CDR3: TGTGCCAGCAGTGAAACAGGGGTAGATACGCAGTATTTT.

The rearrangement uses TRBV19 and TRBJ1-1; no reliable D call. This CDR3 region has 15 residues. CDR1 and CDR2 from the germline V gene are LNHDA and SQIVND (reference sequence). Trimming left V 3 bases short and J 5 bases short, with 16 bases between. The CDR3 nucleotides read TGTGCCAGTAGTATTGGAGGAAGAGTGGGGACTGAAGCTTTCTTT. As protein: CASSIGGRVGTEAFF.

J is TRBJ1-2 and V is TRBV27, with a possible D match to TRBD1 (5 bases). Per germline, CDR1 MNHEY and CDR2 SMNVEV (reference sequence). V was pared by 6 bases and J by 4 bases, with 18 bases between. The CDR3 extends over 15 amino acids. The CDR3 bases are TGTGCCAGCAGCCAATCTAACAGGAACCCCTATGGCTACACCTTC. It is translated as CASSQSNRNPYGYTF.

There are a few counts of this clone. This chain joins TRBV27 and TRBJ1-6; 10 nucleotides align to TRBD1. Unmatched junction bases numbered 6, after V lost 4 bases and J lost 9 bases. The CDR3 is 15 residues long. Germline CDR1 is MNHEY and CDR2 is SMNVEV (reference sequence). Here the CDR3 reads CASSWGQGPFSPLHF. CDR3 nucleotides: TGTGCCAGCAGTTGGGGACAGGGGCCTTTTTCACCCCTCCACTTT.